This TCR beta chain was sequenced for a study of regulatory T cells in long-lasting Graves disease. With respect to this clonotype: The antigen remains unidentified.

Arm-PCR of CDR3 regions and iRepertoire HTBI primers were used to build TCR beta libraries. One entry per CDR3 protein, called by TCRdb with MiXCR from the multiplex PCR reads. Found here are 500,000 or so distinct CDR3 sequences, roughly 15% of them singletons; the top ten hold 10% to 15%. The time point denotes: newly diagnosed GD, antithyroid drugs for less than 3 months. Making the TCR library involved RNA that had been extracted from PBMCs. The patients were enrolled through endocrinology in Xi'an, China. General study points: Those with persistent disease had in common more public clonotypes (fewer than 3,000) than new patients (about 900). TRBV28, TRBJ1-2 and TRBJ2-5 were segments that persistent disease favored.

The CDR3 runs to 15 residues. V lost 1 base and J lost 2, with 9 bases in between. CDR1 is LGHNA and CDR2 is YNFKEQ in the germline V gene. The same data also contributed to another study, on T cells in Graves' hyperthyroidism and ophthalmopathy. That study reports: First-round RT-PCR with HTBI primers amplified the TCR CDR3 region.

This sample comprised peripheral blood mononuclear cells (PBMCs), obtained at new diagnosis, from a patient treated with antithyroid drugs. The sequence came from a man aged 35-49 years with Graves disease. This sequence joins TRBV4-2 and TRBJ2-4, with D unclear. The DNA of the CDR3 is TGTGCCAGCAGCCAAGTAGAAGGGACCAAAAACATTCAGTACTTC. Translating gives CASSQVEGTKNIQYF.